What follows are 17 T cell receptor beta chains derived from one specimen sequenced in a study of shared clonotypes between healthy human individuals. Using immunoSEQ multiplex PCR, the repertoire was profiled, and TCRdb retains in-frame clones only, with some absent. The sample consists of a few million clones, roughly 93% of them appearing once. The sequencing sample was made of naive CD4+ T cells from PBMCs. The sample's subset: CD45RA+ positively selected. The receptor source for this set is a man between 18 and 29 years old in good health. Some clones in this sample may be carry-over from other donors' samples.

The chain is built from TRBV7-3 and TRBJ2-7, with 8 bases aligning to TRBD1. CDR3 size: 15 residues. Germline V gene lookup returns CDR1 SGHTA and CDR2 FQGTGA. The trim removed 2 bases at V and 6 bases at J, leaving 9 bases unmatched. CDR3 amino acids: CASSLLGQGQGEQYF. CDR3 DNA sequence: TGTGCCAGCAGCTTACTTGGACAGGGTCAGGGCGAGCAGTACTTC.

This chain connects TRBV5-1 to TRBJ1-2; TRBD1 agrees at 9 bases. CDR3 length equals 15 residues. The germline V gene encodes CDR1 SGHRS and CDR2 YFSETQ. V gave up 1 base and J gave up 4 bases; unmatched junction bases: 5. The DNA of the CDR3 is TGCGCCAGCAGCTTGCCTTCGACAGGGGGCTATGGCTACACCTTC. It translates to CASSLPSTGGYGYTF.

The gene calls are TRBV6-5 and TRBJ1-1; weak D call: TRBD1 (6 bases). V lost 6 bases and J 13 bases, leaving 21 bases between the germline ends. The germline V gene encodes CDR1 MNHEY and CDR2 SVGAGI. The CDR3 spans 13 residues. DNA for the CDR3: TGTGCCAGCAGCCGAAATGATGGACAGAAAATTTTCTTT. Translation: CASSRNDGQKIFF.

The genes are TRBV6-6 and TRBJ2-1; the D gene is possibly TRBD2 (5 bases). CDR3 length equals 14 residues. Trimming left V 8 bases short and J 8 bases short, with 19 bases between. Per germline, CDR1 MNHNY and CDR2 SVGAGI (reference sequence). CDR3 coding DNA: TGTGCCAGCCGCGGGCAGCCTGGAGGCTATGAGCAGTTCTTC. As protein: CASRGQPGGYEQFF.

The V and J genes are TRBV7-9 and TRBJ1-5, with D uncertain. V lost 0 bases, J lost 4 bases, and 7 bases lay in between. The CDR3 covers 14 residues. CDR1 is SEHNR, CDR2 FQNEAQ, per germline (reference sequence). The CDR3 DNA follows: TGTGCCAGCAGCTTAGCCGAAGAAAATCAGCCCCAGCATTTT. Encoded protein: CASSLAEENQPQHF.

About this clone: The identical CDR3 is also encoded by other nucleotide sequences in the sample. The chain carries TRBV5-4 and TRBJ2-1; 8 positions agree with TRBD2. The CDR3 covers 15 residues. Unmatched junction bases numbered 6, after V lost 4 bases and J lost 3 bases. CDR1 is SGHNT, CDR2 YYREEE, per germline (reference sequence). CDR3 sequence reads: CASSQTSGDYNEQFF. CDR3 DNA sequence: TGTGCCAGCAGCCAAACTAGCGGAGACTACAATGAGCAGTTCTTC.

The chain is built from TRBV2 and TRBJ2-5; D is ambiguous. From germline, CDR1 is SNHLY and CDR2 FYNNEI. Trimming removed 7 bases at V and 1 base at J, with 10 bases between. The length of the CDR3 is 13 residues. The CDR3 nucleotides read TGTGCCAGCATGGGGAAGGGCCAAGAGACCCAGTACTTC. This codes for CASMGKGQETQYF.

The chain links TRBV28 to TRBJ2-3; 11 nucleotides line up with TRBD2. The CDR3 extends over 15 amino acids. The V gene end was trimmed by 7 bases and the J gene end by 2 bases; junction bases not matched to a gene: 5. CDR1 is MDHEN and CDR2 is SYDVKM in the germline V gene. In DNA, the CDR3 is TGTGCCAGCACATCTAGCGGGAGGCCCACAGATACGCAGTATTTT. Translating gives CASTSSGRPTDTQYF. Full variable domain (rest looked up from reference TRBV28 and TRBJ2-3): DVKVTQSSRYLVKRTGEKVFLECVQDMDHENMFWYRQDPGLGLRLIYFSYDVKMKEKGDIPEGYSVSREKKERFSLILESASTNQTSMYLCASTSSGRPTDTQYFGPGTRLTVL.

The rearrangement links TRBV30 to TRBJ1-6; TRBD1 is a possible D gene (5 bases). The CDR3 extends over 14 amino acids. Trimming pared 1 base from V and 7 bases from J, leaving 11 bases between. From germline, CDR1 is GTSNPN and CDR2 SVGIG (reference sequence). The CDR3, as DNA: TGTGCCTGGAGTGGCGGGGCAGGCAATTCACCCCTCCACTTT. This gives the protein CAWSGGAGNSPLHF.

The chain uses TRBV9 and TRBJ1-1, with D possibly TRBD1 on 6 matching bases. Trimming stripped 3 bases from V and 3 bases from J, with 15 bases between. CDR1 is SGDLS and CDR2 is YYNGEE in the germline V gene. This CDR3 is built from 15 residues. The CDR3 protein is CASSAGTQPYTEAFF. Here the CDR3 DNA reads TGTGCCAGCAGCGCAGGGACACAGCCATACACTGAAGCTTTCTTT.

As to this clone: Different DNA sequences within this sample yield the same CDR3. The V gene is TRBV30, the J gene TRBJ2-7; 10 bases fit TRBD1. Germline V gene data show CDR1 as GTSNPN and CDR2 as SVGIG (reference sequence). Losses at the gene ends were 1 base for V and 4 bases for J; bases not matched to a gene: 1. The CDR3 totals 13 residues. CDR3 amino acids: CAWSGDRGYEQYF. The CDR3 nucleotides read TGTGCCTGGAGTGGGGACAGGGGATACGAGCAGTACTTC.

The CDR3 reads CASAPRAGEKLFF. The CDR3 region has the DNA TGTGCCAGCGCCCCCCGGGCGGGGGAAAAACTGTTTTTT. The chain couples TRBV2 to TRBJ1-4; no clear D. Trimming left V 8 bases short and J 8 bases short, with 15 bases between. Germline V gene sequence: CDR1 SNHLY, CDR2 FYNNEI. This CDR3 spans 13 amino acids.

This chain joins TRBV28 and TRBJ2-7; D may be TRBD1 (6 bases). The V and J ends lost 7 bases and 3 bases respectively, with 10 bases between them. There are 12 residues in the CDR3. Germline loops: CDR1 MDHEN, CDR2 SYDVKM. The CDR3 bases are TGTGCCAGCACCGAACAGGGCTACGAGCAGTACTTC. Translated, it gives CASTEQGYEQYF.

The rearrangement joins TRBV6-1 to TRBJ1-1; D possibly corresponds to TRBD1 (6 bases). Trimming took off 4 bases at V and 0 bases at J, with 12 bases between the two ends. CDR1 and CDR2 from the germline V gene are MNHNS and SASEGT. The CDR3 loop spans 15 amino acids. CDR3 amino acids: CASSGWGAVNTEAFF. The CDR3 DNA sequence: TGTGCCAGCAGTGGATGGGGGGCGGTGAACACTGAAGCTTTCTTT.

The chain is built from TRBV6-5 and TRBJ1-3; no clear D. The V end was cut by 2 bases, the J end by 4 bases, with 15 bases between. CDR3 size: 16 residues. Germline-derived CDR1 and CDR2 are MNHEY and SVGAGI. In DNA, the CDR3 is TGTGCCAGCAGTTACCATCGACCCGTGGTGGGAAACACCATATATTTT. This codes for CASSYHRPVVGNTIYF.

Comment on this clone: Other nucleotide sequences in the sample specify the same CDR3. J is TRBJ1-5 and V is TRBV28; TRBD1 might be the D (5 bases). Trimming took 3 bases from V and 6 from J, leaving 9 bases between them. The CDR3 extends over 13 amino acids. Germline V CDR1 and CDR2: MDHEN, SYDVKM. CDR3 coding DNA: TGTGCCAGCAGTTTGGGGGGGAGTCAGCCCCAGCATTTT. Translating gives CASSLGGSQPQHF.

The chain combines TRBV5-1 with TRBJ2-3; maybe TRBD1 (6 bases). The CDR3 runs 14 residues. Germline V gene sequence: CDR1 SGHRS, CDR2 YFSETQ. V was cut by 3 bases and J by 3 bases, with 11 bases left in between. In DNA form, the CDR3 reads TGCGCCAGCAGCTCACGACAGGAAACAGATACGCAGTATTTT. It translates to CASSSRQETDTQYF.